A single sample is the source of the 11 T cell receptor beta chains below, sequenced in a study of T cell repertoires in cytomegalovirus infection. These receptors' targets are unknown. MiXCR, applied by TCRdb to the reads, yields one record per CDR3 protein. This sample has about 83,000 distinct CDR3 sequences; roughly a quarter occur once, and the top ten carry roughly 50%. Here the sequenced sample was CD8+ T cells from cultured PBMCs, taken from culture after CMV antigen stimulation. The receptors originated from a human donor in good health (CMV status not recorded). Some clones in this sample may be carry-over from other donors' samples.

The chain is built from TRBV20-1 and TRBJ1-6; the match to TRBD1 covers 9 bases. This CDR3 has 16 residues. V lost 7 bases and J lost 0; bases outside the gene matches: 7. Germline assignment: CDR1 DFQATT and CDR2 SNEGSKA (reference sequence). Here the CDR3 reads CSVPGQGSSYNSPLHF. CDR3 bases: TGCAGTGTCCCCGGACAGGGGAGCTCCTATAATTCACCCCTCCACTTT.

This clonotype was observed a handful of times. The V and J genes are TRBV28 and TRBJ1-2, with 7 bases matching TRBD1. J gave up 1 base and V 8 bases, and 7 bases lay outside the gene matches. This CDR3 has 14 amino acids. Germline V CDR1 and CDR2: MDHEN, SYDVKM. Here the CDR3 reads CASRQGTFNYGYTF. CDR3 nucleotides: TGTGCCAGCCGACAGGGAACCTTTAACTATGGCTACACCTTC.

This clonotype was detected many times. The gene calls are TRBV12-3 or TRBV12-4 and TRBJ2-5; D is perhaps TRBD2 (6 bases). This CDR3 is 13 amino acids long. The germline V and J ends were trimmed by 10 bases and 2 bases, with 14 bases remaining between them. The chain's CDR3 is CATRLGGQETQYF. CDR3 nucleotides: TGTGCCACCAGATTGGGGGGACAAGAGACCCAGTACTTC.

This clonotype was seen repeatedly, ten times or more. The rearrangement uses TRBV4-1 and TRBJ1-2; 9 positions agree with TRBD1. The CDR3 runs to 14 residues. The ends lost 3 bases at V and 3 bases at J; junction bases unmatched: 2. CDR1 and CDR2 (germline): MGHRA, YSYEKL. The CDR3 is CASSQDRGDYGYTF. DNA for the CDR3: TGCGCCAGCAGCCAGGACAGGGGCGACTATGGCTACACCTTC.

This clonotype occurred a few times. The chain is built from TRBV28 and TRBJ1-2; no definite D call. Germline V CDR1 and CDR2: MDHEN, SYDVKM. The CDR3 has 15 residues. V was cut by 1 base and J by 0 bases, with 9 bases left in between. The DNA of the CDR3 is TGTGCCAGCAGTTTATACGCCGACACTAACTATGGCTACACCTTC. Translated: CASSLYADTNYGYTF.

The V gene is TRBV3-1, the J gene TRBJ2-2, with TRBD2 matching 8 bases. The V and J ends lost 1 base and 6 bases, in that order; junction bases with no gene match: 10. The CDR3 runs to 17 residues. CDR1 is LGHDT and CDR2 is YNNKEL in the germline V gene (reference sequence). The CDR3 loop reads CASSQVSGTSRPGELFF. In nucleotides, the CDR3 is TGTGCCAGCAGCCAAGTATCGGGGACTAGTCGGCCCGGGGAGCTGTTTTTT. Full variable domain (outside the CDR3, taken from reference TRBV3-1 and TRBJ2-2): DTAVSQTPKYLVTQMGNDKSIKCEQNLGHDTMYWYKQDSKKFLKIMFSYNNKELIINETVPNRFSPKSPDKAHLNLHINSLELGDSAVYFCASSQVSGTSRPGELFFGEGSRLTVL.

This clonotype was observed a handful of times. The J gene is TRBJ1-1, the V gene TRBV6-6; D uncertain. Germline values: CDR1 MNHNY, CDR2 SVGAGI (reference sequence). The CDR3 runs 11 residues. Trimming stripped 7 bases from V and 1 base from J, with 4 bases between. CDR3 residues: CASMENTEAFF. CDR3 sequence (DNA): TGTGCCAGCATGGAGAACACTGAAGCTTTCTTT.

The DNA of the CDR3 is TGTGCCAGCAGTTTGGTACAGCCGGGCTCACCCCTCCACTTT. It yields the protein CASSLVQPGSPLHF. The chain carries TRBV12-3 or TRBV12-4 and TRBJ1-6; D gene uncertain. V lost 3 bases, J lost 10 bases, and 13 bases lay in between. This CDR3 has 14 residues.

This rearrangement joins TRBV12-3 or TRBV12-4 to TRBJ1-1, with a tentative D call TRBD1 (6 bases). V was cut by 4 bases and J by 1 base, with 10 bases left in between. The CDR3 sequence is 14 residues long. CDR3 sequence reads: CASSWTVRNTEAFF. The CDR3 DNA reads TGTGCCAGCAGTTGGACAGTAAGGAACACTGAAGCTTTCTTT.

The chain carries TRBV27 and TRBJ1-6; D is possibly TRBD1 (6 bases). Germline CDR1 reads MNHEY; CDR2 reads SMNVEV (reference sequence). The ends were cut back, 7 bases at V and 14 bases at J, with 15 bases in the middle. The CDR3 has 12 residues. CDR3 loop: CASTSSEGALHF. CDR3 bases: TGTGCCAGCACCTCCTCCGAGGGGGCCCTCCACTTT.

There are a few counts of this clonotype. The chain is built from TRBV29-1 and TRBJ2-1; D not resolved. Trimming shortened V by 5 bases and J by 5 bases, and 10 bases separated the two germline ends. Germline assignment: CDR1 SQVTM and CDR2 ANQGSEA. The CDR3 totals 12 residues. CDR3 nucleotide sequence: TGCAGCGTTTGGGGATCCAACAATGAGCAGTTCTTC. Protein sequence: CSVWGSNNEQFF.